The entry below describes one T cell receptor (beta chain). The data originate from a study of blood T cell repertoires in COVID-19. Study-level background: Whether acute or convalescent, the COVID-19 samples came from the United States, Italy and Spain. Nucleic acid was either cDNA or gDNA, and it came from T cells, B-cell-depleted T cells, or PBMCs.

Germline lookup yields CDR1 MGHRA and CDR2 YSYEKL. The length of the CDR3 is 14 residues. V lost 0 bases and J lost 9, with 9 bases in between. Study processing details: Nucleated cell number was recorded as an estimate derived from reference gene primer amplification. Some clones are missing from TCRdb's copy, which holds only in-frame ones; the method was immunoSEQ multiplex PCR. D and trimming come from the DNA, and the V and J calls and clone size come from that table. The sample records about 100,000 clones, 70% to 90% being singletons. Sequencing used peripheral blood. The chain combines TRBV4-1 with TRBJ1-6, with D perhaps matching TRBD1 (5 bases). The TCR comes from a human donor in a cohort sampled during active COVID-19. The CDR3 nucleotides are TGCGCCAGCAGCCAAGATGGGGGGGTTTCACCCCTCCACTTT. It yields the protein CASSQDGGVSPLHF.